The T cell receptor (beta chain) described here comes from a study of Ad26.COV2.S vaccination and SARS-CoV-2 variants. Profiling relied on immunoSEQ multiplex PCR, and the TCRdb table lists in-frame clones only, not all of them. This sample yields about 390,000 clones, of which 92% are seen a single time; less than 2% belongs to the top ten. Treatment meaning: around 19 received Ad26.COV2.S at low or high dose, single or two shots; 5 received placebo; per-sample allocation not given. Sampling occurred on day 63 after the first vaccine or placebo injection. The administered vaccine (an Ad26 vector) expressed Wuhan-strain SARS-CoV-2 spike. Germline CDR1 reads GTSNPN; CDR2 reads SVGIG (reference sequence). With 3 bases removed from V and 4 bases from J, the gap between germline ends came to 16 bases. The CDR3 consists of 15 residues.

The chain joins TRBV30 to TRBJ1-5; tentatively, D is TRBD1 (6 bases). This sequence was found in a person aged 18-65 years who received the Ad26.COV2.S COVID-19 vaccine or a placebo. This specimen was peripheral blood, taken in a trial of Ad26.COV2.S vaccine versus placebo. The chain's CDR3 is CAWSIQGFLNQPQHF. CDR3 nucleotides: TGTGCCTGGAGCATACAGGGTTTCCTGAATCAGCCCCAGCATTTT.